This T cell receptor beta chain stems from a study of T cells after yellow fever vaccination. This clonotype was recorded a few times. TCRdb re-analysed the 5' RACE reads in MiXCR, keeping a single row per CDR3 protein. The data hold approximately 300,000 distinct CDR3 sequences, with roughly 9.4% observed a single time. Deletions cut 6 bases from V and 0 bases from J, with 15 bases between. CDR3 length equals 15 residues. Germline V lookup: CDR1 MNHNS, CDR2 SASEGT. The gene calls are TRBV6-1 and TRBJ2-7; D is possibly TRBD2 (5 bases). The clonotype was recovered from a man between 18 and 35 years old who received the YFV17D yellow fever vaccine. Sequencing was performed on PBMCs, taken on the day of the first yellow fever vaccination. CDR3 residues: CASRRDHEASYEQYF. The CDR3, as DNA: TGTGCCAGCAGACGGGATCACGAAGCCTCCTACGAGCAGTACTTC.